This TCR beta chain was recorded in a study of cytomegalovirus exposure and HLA in healthy donors (dated by TCRdb to 2015 to 2018). About the study as a whole: An earlier analysis of roughly 500 of the donors reported roughly 300 Gb of sequence data and some 110 million unique TCR beta sequences obtained from some 170 million T cells. An early release covering roughly 640 HLA-typed donors comprised about 320 gigabases of sequencing data and roughly 85 million unique TCR sequences. The genetic ancestry cluster associated with self-reported Caucasian donors included around 76% of the roughly 400 genotyped donors. The study was designed to test whether signatures of past pathogen exposure could be identified by cataloging public T cell receptors. The T cell repertoires of several hundred subjects were profiled by immunosequencing and related to cytomegalovirus serostatus. A separate validation cohort of approximately 130 different subjects was used in addition to the 666-subject first cohort. High-throughput TCR immunosequencing, statistical association of individual TCRs with disease status, and machine learning were combined to predict cytomegalovirus infection status. To study patterns of TCR occurrence, a later analysis re-analyzed previously published TCR beta repertoires from 700 or so donors and added high-resolution HLA genotyping. In the later analysis, no new phenotypic data were used to find candidate immune exposures; instead, reliance was placed on TCR beta sequences and their occurrence across donors. In an earlier analysis of 587 of the donors, high-throughput TCR beta sequencing was used to judge whether each TCR beta V gene segment behaved as functional or pseudogenic. Donor age, sex, ethnicity and CMV serostatus were collected together with the repertoire data. A later genetic analysis took genome-wide SNP genotypes for about 55% of the 666 donors and used that subset as a discovery cohort. All discovery cohort repertoires had been generated using a single sequencing platform. Both class I and class II loci were covered by HLA typing, at four-digit resolution. The number of donors typed differed by locus, with 629-630 for A, B, C, DRB1 and DQB1, around 560 for DQA1, under 610 for DPA1, and 400 to 490 for DPB1. Roughly five DR-DQ haplotypes were treated as single units for association and clustering because of strong linkage in the cohort. Among a few hundred genotyped donors of the cohort, an average of around 240,000 unique TCR beta nucleotide sequences were sequenced per donor, 15% to 20% of them non-productive.

V is pared back by 3 bases and J by 4 bases, with 9 bases lying between the germline termini. CDR3 length: 14 amino acids, cysteine to phenylalanine. Only the CDR3 DNA stays, 42 bases, in frame from base 1. Library preparation used the immunoSEQ multiplex PCR assay. A mixture of 60 forward primers for TCR Vbeta segments and 13 reverse primers for TCR Jbeta segments was used in the multiplex PCR. Amplification of the CDR3 region of rearranged TCR beta genes was performed with a multiplex PCR assay on genomic DNA. The Illumina HiSeq System was used to sequence the amplified TCR beta libraries as 87-base-pair reads. The source study handled its data this way. A later analysis counted some 80 million unique TCR beta chains across the 670 or so repertoires, and about 10 million of these chains were shared by at least two donors. Raw reads were error-corrected and collapsed into unique sequences by a nearest-neighbor algorithm in which closely related sequences were merged to remove PCR and sequencing errors. CDR3 sequences were aligned to IMGT reference sequences to assign V, D and J gene segments. For a sequence to be retained, a match of at least six nucleotides to both a V gene segment and a J gene segment was required. A rearrangement was called productive if the CDR3 had no stop codons and remained in frame with V and J, and every other rearrangement was called non-productive. Following IMGT convention, CDR3 was defined as the stretch from the second conserved V-encoded cysteine to the conserved J-encoded phenylalanine. The earlier analysis of 500 to 600 of the donors excluded sequences that lacked an unambiguous match to a single V gene segment. In an earlier analysis of 500 to 750 of the donors, V segments were called functional above 56.7% productive rearrangements and were called segregating when the between-donor standard deviation exceeded 5%. A statistical classification framework was developed to diagnose cytomegalovirus status using the catalog of TCR beta chain sequences. V and J gene assignment, in a later analysis, came from comparing TCR nucleotide sequences with IMGT/GENE-DB human TR gene sequences. Using the TCRdist pipeline, a later analysis assigned CDR3 sequences along with most-parsimonious VDJ recombination scenarios. In a later analysis, every TCR beta chain was defined by the combination of its CDR3 amino acid sequence and its V-gene family, and reads without a unique V-gene family were dropped. In a later analysis, 500 to 700 highly shared, low-generation-probability nucleotide sequences were removed to address suspected cross-contamination and a sequencing artifact. In a later analysis, a clonal expansion index was calculated for each public chain from normalized within-repertoire ranks of inferred template counts. In a later analysis, generation probabilities were computed with a VDJ recombination model fitted to out-of-frame rearrangements, and the resulting probabilities were checked against IGoR. A later analysis scored TCR-TCR, TCR-HLA and TCR-CMV co-occurrence with hypergeometric tests, applying a repertoire-size bias correction to TCR pairs. To estimate false discovery rates, a later analysis permuted the HLA or CMV assignments 20 times. In a later analysis, co-occurring TCRs were grouped using DBSCAN, and TCRdist sequence similarity was added for clustering within HLA-allele-positive subsets. Repertoires with fewer than 30,000 or more than 120,000 public chains, plus five repertoires with anomalous nucleotide sharing, were excluded from co-occurrence clustering. TCRdb's version of the immuneACCESS table is confined to in-frame rearrangements and falls short of the full clone set. An unresolved V gene accounts for under half of the shortfall where checked; the remainder is of unknown origin. That table furnishes V, J and clone size, whereas the DNA furnished D and trimming. For this sample the table gives about 130,000 clones, of which roughly 75% were detected only once. The top ten constitute around 9.9% of the sample.

As concerns this clone: Its antigen target is currently unknown. No much larger clonotype is one base removed from it; base qualities were not supplied.

Overall study results and their limits: In a later analysis, HLA-associated TCR beta chains were found to be more clonally expanded and to have lower generation probabilities than equally common non-associated chains. The 87-base-pair reads could not distinguish some IMGT-functional V segments, including TRBV6-2 and TRBV6-3, so those segments were excluded. The classifier was reported to diagnose cytomegalovirus status with high specificity and sensitivity in both the original and validation cohorts. Most CMV-associated TCR beta chains appeared to be HLA-restricted in a later analysis, and the HLA associations seemed to be driven largely by CMV exposure. Because HLA typing was missing for some donors at each locus, association tests included only the typed subset. In a later analysis, several top co-occurrence clusters were reported to appear linked to parvovirus B19, influenza, CMV and Epstein-Barr virus. CMV serostatus was the only immune exposure information available for the cohort. Roughly uniform sequencing depth across donors was assumed in presence/absence analyses, although this assumption may not hold. According to a later analysis, TCR association rates differed among HLA loci, with DRB1 alleles showing the most associated TCRs and HLA-C alleles showing the fewest. In the study, approximately 160 TCR beta chains were listed as associated with cytomegalovirus. Because counts were too low, some 17 rarely observed V segments, including chromosome 9 orphons, were left out of the earlier analysis of approximately 500 of the donors. An association between a missense DCLRE1C variant and V-gene and J-gene trimming of TCR beta chains was found in a later genetic analysis and replicated in an independent cohort. A cluster of highly shared sequence variants was judged likely to be a technical artifact of the sequencing pipeline. In vitro tests confirmed that a few of the cytomegalovirus-associated TCR beta chains recognize cytomegalovirus antigens. Assigning TCR associations to individual alleles was difficult when HLA alleles, especially DR and DQ, strongly co-occurred. A later genetic analysis reported fewer N-insertions in productive TCRs among donors in an Asian-associated ancestry cluster than the roughly 700-donor mean. A later analysis associated about 16,000 TCR beta sequences with specific HLA alleles at a false discovery rate of 0.05. The authors suggested that the approach could potentially be generalized to other disease states and immunological phenotypes. Most TCR sequences were seen in very few donors, while some public TCRs were found in many individuals. In an earlier analysis of some 500 of the donors, most TCR beta V segments appeared in productive rearrangements about 90% or about 30% of the time, broadly matching IMGT annotations. Linkage disequilibrium might explain the correlated functional status among segregating V segments, but an unknown experimental factor could not be ruled out. A further reported finding was that TCR beta sequences accurately predicted the HLA-A and HLA-B alleles for most subjects in the first cohort. In this cohort, only TCR beta chains were sequenced, and detectable features were limited by the absence of alpha or paired-chain data.

The cohort consisted of 670 or so healthy bone marrow donors. Cohort members were all nominally healthy when sampled, although unrecorded immune exposures were likely present. The donor was CMV seropositive and belonged to the group of about 290 seropositive cohort members. Each donor provided a peripheral blood sample, and peripheral blood mononuclear cells were used for TCR beta sequencing. The Qiagen DNeasy Blood Extraction Kit was used to extract genomic DNA from the blood cell samples. The TCR comes from a man aged 25-40 years in good health and CMV-seropositive. The chain was built from TRBV23-1 and TRBJ1-4; matching of 6 bases hints at TRBD1 as the D gene. TRBV23-1 is an open reading frame, and its role is uncertain. The sequencing sample was made of PBMCs. The sequenced DNA is TGCGCCAGCAGTCACGGGGGGCTTAATGAAAAACTGTTTTTT. The encoded protein is CASSHGGLNEKLFF.